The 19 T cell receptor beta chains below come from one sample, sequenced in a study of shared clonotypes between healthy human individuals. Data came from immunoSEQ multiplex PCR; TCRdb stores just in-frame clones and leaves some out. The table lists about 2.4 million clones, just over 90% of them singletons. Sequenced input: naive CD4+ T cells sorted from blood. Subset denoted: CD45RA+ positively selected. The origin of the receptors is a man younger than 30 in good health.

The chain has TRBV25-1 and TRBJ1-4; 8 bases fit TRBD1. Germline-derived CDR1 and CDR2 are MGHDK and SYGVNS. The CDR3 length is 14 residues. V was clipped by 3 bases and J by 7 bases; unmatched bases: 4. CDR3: CASSETGAGEKLFF. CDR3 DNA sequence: TGTGCCAGCAGTGAGACAGGGGCGGGTGAAAAACTGTTTTTT.

The chain's CDR3 is CASSLAGTGINSPLHF. The CDR3 DNA sequence: TGTGCCAGTAGTCTCGCCGGGACAGGGATCAATTCACCCCTCCACTTT. The genes are TRBV19 and TRBJ1-6; TRBD1 matches 9 bases. V shed 5 bases and J 7 bases; nucleotides not matched to a gene: 9. CDR3 length: 16 residues. Germline V gene data show CDR1 as LNHDA and CDR2 as SQIVND (reference sequence).

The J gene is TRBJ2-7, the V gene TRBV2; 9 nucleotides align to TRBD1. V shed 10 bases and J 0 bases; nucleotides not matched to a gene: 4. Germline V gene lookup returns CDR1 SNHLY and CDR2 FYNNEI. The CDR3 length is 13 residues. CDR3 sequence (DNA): TGTGCCACCGGACAGGGGCTCTCCTACGAGCAGTACTTC. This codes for CATGQGLSYEQYF.

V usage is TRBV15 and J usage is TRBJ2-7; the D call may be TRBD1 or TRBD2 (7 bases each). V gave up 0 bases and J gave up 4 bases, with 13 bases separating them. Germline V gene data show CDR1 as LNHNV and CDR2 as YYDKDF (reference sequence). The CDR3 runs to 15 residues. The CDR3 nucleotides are TGTGCCACCAGCAGAGATCAGGGGGGGAATTACGAGCAGTACTTC. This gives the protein CATSRDQGGNYEQYF.

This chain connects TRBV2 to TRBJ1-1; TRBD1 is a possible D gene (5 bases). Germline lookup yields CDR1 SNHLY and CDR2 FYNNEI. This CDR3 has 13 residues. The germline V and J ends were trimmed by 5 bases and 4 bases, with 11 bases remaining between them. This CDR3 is CASSTQVGTEAFF. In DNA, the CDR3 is TGTGCCAGCAGTACACAGGTGGGCACTGAAGCTTTCTTT.

This chain's CDR3 is CASSDRGLFSGNTIYF. The CDR3 coding sequence is TGTGCCAGCAGTGACAGGGGGCTGTTCTCTGGAAACACCATATATTTT. V is TRBV6-1 and J is TRBJ1-3, with TRBD1 matching over 8 bases. This CDR3 region has 16 residues. The germline CDR1 and CDR2 sequences are MNHNS and SASEGT. With 3 bases clipped from V and 0 bases from J, the junction kept 4 bases outside the gene matches.

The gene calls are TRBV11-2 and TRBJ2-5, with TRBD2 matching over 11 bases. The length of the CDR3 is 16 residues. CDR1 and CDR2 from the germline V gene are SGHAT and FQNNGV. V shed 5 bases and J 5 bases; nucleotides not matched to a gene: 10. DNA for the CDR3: TGTGCCAGCAGCCCAATAGCGGGAGGGCCAGGGGAGACCCAGTACTTC. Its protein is CASSPIAGGPGETQYF.

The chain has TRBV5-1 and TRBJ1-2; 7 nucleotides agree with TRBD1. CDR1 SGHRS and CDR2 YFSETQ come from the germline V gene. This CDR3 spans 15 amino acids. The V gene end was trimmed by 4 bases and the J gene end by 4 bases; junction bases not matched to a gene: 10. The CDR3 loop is CASSAEQGTLYGYTF. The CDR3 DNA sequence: TGCGCCAGCAGCGCCGAACAGGGGACCCTCTATGGCTACACCTTC.

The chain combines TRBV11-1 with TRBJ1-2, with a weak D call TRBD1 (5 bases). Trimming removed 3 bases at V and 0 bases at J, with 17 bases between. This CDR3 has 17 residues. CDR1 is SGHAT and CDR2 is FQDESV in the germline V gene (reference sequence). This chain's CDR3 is CASSFLTGTLANYGYTF. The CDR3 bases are TGTGCCAGCAGCTTCCTAACAGGAACCTTAGCTAACTATGGCTACACCTTC.

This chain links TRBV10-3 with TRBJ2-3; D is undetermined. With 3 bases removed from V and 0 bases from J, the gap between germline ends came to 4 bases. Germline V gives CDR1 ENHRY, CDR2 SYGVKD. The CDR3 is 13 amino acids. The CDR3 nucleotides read TGTGCCATCAGTGACCTTAGCACAGATACGCAGTATTTT. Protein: CAISDLSTDTQYF.

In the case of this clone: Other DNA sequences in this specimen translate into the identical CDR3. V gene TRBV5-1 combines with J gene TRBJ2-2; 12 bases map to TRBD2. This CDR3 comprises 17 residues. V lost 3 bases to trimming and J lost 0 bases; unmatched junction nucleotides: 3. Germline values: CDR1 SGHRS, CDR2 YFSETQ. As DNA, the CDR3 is TGCGCCAGCAGCTCGGGACTAGCGGGTGCGAACACCGGGGAGCTGTTTTTT. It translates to CASSSGLAGANTGELFF. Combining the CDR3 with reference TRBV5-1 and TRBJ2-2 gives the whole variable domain KAGVTQTPRYLIKTRGQQVTLSCSPISGHRSVSWYQQTPGQGLQFLFEYFSETQRNKGNFPGRFSGRQFSNSRSEMNVSTLELGDSALYLCASSSGLAGANTGELFFGEGSRLTVL.

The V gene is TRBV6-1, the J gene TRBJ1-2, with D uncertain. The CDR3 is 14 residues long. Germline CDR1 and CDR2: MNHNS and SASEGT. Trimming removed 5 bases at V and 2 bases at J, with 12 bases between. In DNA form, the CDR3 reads TGTGCCAGCAGTCAGCTGGAAGGGAACTATGGCTACACCTTC. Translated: CASSQLEGNYGYTF.

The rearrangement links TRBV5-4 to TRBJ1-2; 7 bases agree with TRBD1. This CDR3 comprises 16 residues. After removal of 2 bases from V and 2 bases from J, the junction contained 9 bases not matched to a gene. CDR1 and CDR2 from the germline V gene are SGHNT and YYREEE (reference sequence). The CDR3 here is CASSFPGTAKNYGYTF. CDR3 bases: TGTGCCAGCAGCTTTCCCGGGACAGCAAAGAACTATGGCTACACCTTC.

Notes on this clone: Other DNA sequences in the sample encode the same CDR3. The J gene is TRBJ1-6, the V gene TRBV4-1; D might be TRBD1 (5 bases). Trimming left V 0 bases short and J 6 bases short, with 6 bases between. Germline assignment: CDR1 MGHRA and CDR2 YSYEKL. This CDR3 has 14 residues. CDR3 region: CASSQDRVNSPLHF. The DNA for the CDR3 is TGCGCCAGCAGCCAAGACAGGGTTAATTCACCCCTCCACTTT.

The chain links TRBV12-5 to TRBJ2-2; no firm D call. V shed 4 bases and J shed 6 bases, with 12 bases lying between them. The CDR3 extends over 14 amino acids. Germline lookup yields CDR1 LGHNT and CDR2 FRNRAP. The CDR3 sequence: CASGSNRAAGELFF. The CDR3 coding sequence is TGTGCTAGTGGTTCAAACCGGGCCGCCGGGGAGCTGTTTTTT.

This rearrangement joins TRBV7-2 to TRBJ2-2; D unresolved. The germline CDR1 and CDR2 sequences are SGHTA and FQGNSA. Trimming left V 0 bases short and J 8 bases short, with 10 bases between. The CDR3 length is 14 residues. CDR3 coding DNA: TGTGCCAGCAGCTTAGCTCCCCCCTTGGGGGAGCTGTTTTTT. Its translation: CASSLAPPLGELFF.

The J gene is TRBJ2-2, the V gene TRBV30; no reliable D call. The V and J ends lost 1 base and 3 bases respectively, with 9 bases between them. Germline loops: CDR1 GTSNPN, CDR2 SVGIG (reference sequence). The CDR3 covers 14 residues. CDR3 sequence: CAWSAVAYTGELFF. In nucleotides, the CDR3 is TGTGCCTGGAGTGCGGTAGCCTACACCGGGGAGCTGTTTTTT.

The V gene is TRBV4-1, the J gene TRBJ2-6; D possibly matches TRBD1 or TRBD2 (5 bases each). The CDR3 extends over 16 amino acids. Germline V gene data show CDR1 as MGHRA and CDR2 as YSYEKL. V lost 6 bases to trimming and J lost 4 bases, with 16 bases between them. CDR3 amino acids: CASSQLGRGGANVLTF. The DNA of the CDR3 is TGCGCCAGCAGTCAGCTGGGACGTGGAGGGGCCAACGTCCTGACTTTC.

CDR3 sequence: CASNPLGPTGTQYF. CDR3 nucleotides: TGTGCCAGTAACCCTCTGGGGCCCACGGGTACGCAGTATTTT. The gene calls are TRBV19 and TRBJ2-3; maybe TRBD1 (5 bases). Trimming removed 7 bases at V and 8 bases at J, with 19 bases between. Germline CDR1 and CDR2: LNHDA and SQIVND (reference sequence). The CDR3 has 14 residues.